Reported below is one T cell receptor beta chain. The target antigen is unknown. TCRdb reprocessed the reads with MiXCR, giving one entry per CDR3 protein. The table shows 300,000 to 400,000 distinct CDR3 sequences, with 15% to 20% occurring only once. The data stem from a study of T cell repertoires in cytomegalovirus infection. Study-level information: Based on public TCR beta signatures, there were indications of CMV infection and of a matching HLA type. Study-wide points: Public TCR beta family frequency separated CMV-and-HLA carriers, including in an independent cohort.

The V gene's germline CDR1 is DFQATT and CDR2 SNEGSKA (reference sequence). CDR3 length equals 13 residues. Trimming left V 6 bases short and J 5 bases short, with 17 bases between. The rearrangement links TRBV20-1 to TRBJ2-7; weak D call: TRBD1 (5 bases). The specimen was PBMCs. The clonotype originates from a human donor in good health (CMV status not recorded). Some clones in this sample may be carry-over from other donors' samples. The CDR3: CSARRGTGHEQYF. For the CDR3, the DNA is TGCAGTGCAAGAAGGGGTACCGGCCACGAGCAGTACTTC.